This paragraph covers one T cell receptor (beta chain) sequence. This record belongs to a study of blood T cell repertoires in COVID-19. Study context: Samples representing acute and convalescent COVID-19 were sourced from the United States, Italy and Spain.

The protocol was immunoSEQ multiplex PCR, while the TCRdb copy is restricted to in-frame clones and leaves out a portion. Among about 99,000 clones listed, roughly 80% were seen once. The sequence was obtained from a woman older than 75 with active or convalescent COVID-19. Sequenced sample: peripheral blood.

This CDR3 is CASSIRGGPDQPQHF. The DNA for the CDR3 is TGTGCCAGTAGTATTAGGGGGGGGCCTGATCAGCCCCAGCATTTT. The rearrangement links TRBV19 to TRBJ1-5, with D maybe TRBD1 (6 bases). The CDR3 is made up of 15 amino acids. Germline values: CDR1 LNHDA, CDR2 SQIVND (reference sequence). The V gene lost 3 bases and the J gene lost 5 bases, with 14 bases spanning the gap.